This T cell receptor (beta chain) derives from a study of memory CD4+ T cells and cytomegalovirus serostatus. Study details: This sample comes from healthy Belgian adults, fewer than ten CMV seropositive, roughly 22 seronegative.

Note on this clone: Antigen: not known.

Study-wide points: CD4+ memory repertoires contained about two fifths of the 164 reported CMV TCRbeta sequences.

TCRdb's copy holds only in-frame clones and misses some; the assay was immunoSEQ multiplex PCR. The sample yields approximately 46,000 clones, around four fifths seen once. Trimming took 0 bases from V and 8 from J, leaving 4 bases between them. Germline-derived CDR1 and CDR2 are DFQATT and SNEGSKA (reference sequence). The CDR3 runs 10 residues. Single viable CD3+CD4+CD8-CD45RO+ cells were sorted as the memory CD4+ T cells. The chain joins TRBV20-1 to TRBJ1-2; D remains unclear. This receptor was taken from an adult in good health and CMV-seronegative. Sequencing input: memory CD4+ T cells from blood. CDR3 coding DNA: TGCAGTGCTAGAGATCGGGGCTACACCTTC. It codes for CSARDRGYTF.